The source of this T cell receptor (beta chain) is a study of blood T cell repertoires in COVID-19. Study context: Material from acute and convalescent COVID-19 was sourced from the United States, Italy and Spain. Nucleic acid was either cDNA or gDNA, and it came from T cells, B-cell-depleted T cells, or PBMCs.

Method: immunoSEQ multiplex PCR; TCRdb's copy keeps in-frame clones and lacks some. The sample holds around 450,000 clones; roughly 91% are singletons and the top ten take roughly 4%. Germline loops: CDR1 MNHEY, CDR2 SMNVEV (reference sequence). Trimming left V 3 bases short and J 7 bases short, with 16 bases between. There are 15 residues in the CDR3. The sample comprised peripheral blood. The chain carries TRBV27 and TRBJ2-1; a weak D match, TRBD2 (6 bases). This sequence originates from a woman in her twenties or thirties with acute or convalescent COVID-19. This chain's CDR3 is CASSFNLARGNEQFF. CDR3 DNA sequence: TGTGCCAGCAGTTTTAATCTAGCCCGGGGGAATGAGCAGTTCTTC.